This T cell receptor (beta chain) was observed in a study of blood T cell repertoires in COVID-19. Study-level information: Sites in the United States, Italy and Spain provided acute and convalescent COVID-19 samples. Sources were T cells, B-cell-depleted T cells, or PBMCs; the material itself was cDNA or gDNA.

Original handling: The assay estimated nucleated cells by amplifying reference gene primers. Method: immunoSEQ multiplex PCR; TCRdb's copy keeps in-frame clones and lacks some. V and J calls and clone size are copied from that table; D and trimming were computed from the DNA. This sample has about 150,000 clones, with around 83% found just once. Germline V CDR1 and CDR2: LGHNT, FRNRAP. The length of the CDR3 is 14 residues. Trimming pared 3 bases from V and 9 bases from J, leaving 12 bases between. In Seattle, patients joined the study during active infection and were tracked longitudinally. The J gene is TRBJ1-6, the V gene TRBV12-5, with D possibly matching TRBD1 (5 bases). Sequenced material: peripheral blood. The clonotype was recovered from a woman aged 60-75 years with COVID-19, enrolled during active disease. In DNA, the CDR3 is TGTGCTAGTGGTTTAGGTGGGGGAGGTTCACCCCTCCACTTT. Amino acid sequence: CASGLGGGGSPLHF.